A single sample gave rise to the 8 T cell receptor beta chains below, sequenced in a study of blood T cell repertoires in COVID-19. The repertoire was sequenced with immunoSEQ multiplex PCR; TCRdb's copy has only in-frame clones and lacks some. This table holds about 340,000 clones, around 87% found once. Source material: peripheral blood. Every receptor here comes from a woman aged 45-65 years with COVID-19, enrolled during active disease.

This chain connects TRBV28 to TRBJ2-3; 8 bases fit TRBD1. The V gene end was trimmed by 5 bases and the J gene end by 0 bases; junction bases not matched to a gene: 7. Looked up from germline, CDR1 is MDHEN and CDR2 is SYDVKM. The CDR3 is 16 amino acids. CDR3 in amino acids: CASSTRTGPSTDTQYF. CDR3 coding DNA: TGTGCCAGCAGTACCCGGACAGGGCCAAGCACAGATACGCAGTATTTT.

This clone was counted once. The V call is TRBV19, the J call TRBJ2-3; TRBD1 is a possible D gene (5 bases). Trimming took off 5 bases at V and 0 bases at J, with 15 bases between the two ends. CDR3 size: 16 residues. Germline CDR1 reads LNHDA; CDR2 reads SQIVND (reference sequence). The CDR3 DNA follows: TGTGCCAGTAGTGCCCGCTGGACACGTAGCACAGATACGCAGTATTTT. It encodes CASSARWTRSTDTQYF.

The chain is built from TRBV19 and TRBJ2-1; 7 bases map to TRBD2. CDR1 is LNHDA and CDR2 is SQIVND in the germline V gene (reference sequence). The CDR3 loop spans 14 amino acids. V shed 2 bases and J 6 bases; nucleotides not matched to a gene: 4. Written as DNA, the CDR3 is TGTGCCAGTAGTATATCGCTAGCGGTCAATGAGCAGTTCTTC. It translates to CASSISLAVNEQFF.

This chain joins TRBV10-3 and TRBJ2-7; the match to TRBD2 covers 9 bases. The CDR3 consists of 13 residues. Germline CDR1 ENHRY, CDR2 SYGVKD. V lost 10 bases and J lost 4; bases outside the gene matches: 8. The CDR3 bases are TGTGCCACCTCGATAGCGGGAGTATACGAGCAGTACTTC. Translating it yields CATSIAGVYEQYF.

The rearrangement links TRBV4-2 to TRBJ1-1; 7 bases fit TRBD1. The CDR3 is 15 residues long. Unmatched junction bases numbered 5, after V lost 0 bases and J lost 4 bases. Germline V lookup: CDR1 LGHNA, CDR2 YNFKEQ. The CDR3 DNA is TGTGCCAGCAGCCAAGAAGCAGGGGGGCCCACTGAAGCTTTCTTT. This sequence encodes CASSQEAGGPTEAFF.

Turning to this clone: Different DNA sequences within this sample yield the same CDR3. The V and J genes are TRBV5-1 and TRBJ2-1; 13 nucleotides match TRBD2. The junction had 13 bases not matched to a gene; V was cut back by 4 bases and J by 9 bases. From germline, CDR1 is SGHRS and CDR2 YFSETQ. This CDR3 has 17 amino acids. CDR3 coding DNA: TGCGCCAGCAGCATCAATCCGGGACTAGCGGGACTAGGTGAGCAGTTCTTC. Translated, it gives CASSINPGLAGLGEQFF.

The rearrangement joins TRBV19 to TRBJ2-7, with 7 bases matching TRBD1. The CDR3 length is 15 residues. V gave up 4 bases and J gave up 1 base; unmatched junction bases: 7. Germline V gene data show CDR1 as LNHDA and CDR2 as SQIVND (reference sequence). The CDR3 sequence is CASSTLGGRSYEQYF. CDR3 nucleotides: TGTGCCAGTAGTACCCTAGGGGGCAGATCCTACGAGCAGTACTTC.

The chain carries TRBV21-1 and TRBJ1-5; the table calls TRBD1, which could not be checked here. TRBV21-1 counts as a pseudogene. The CDR3 has 14 residues. Here the CDR3 reads CASRAQGADQPQHF. The CDR3 coding sequence is TGTGCCAGCAGAGCTCAGGGGGCCGATCAGCCCCAGCATTTT.